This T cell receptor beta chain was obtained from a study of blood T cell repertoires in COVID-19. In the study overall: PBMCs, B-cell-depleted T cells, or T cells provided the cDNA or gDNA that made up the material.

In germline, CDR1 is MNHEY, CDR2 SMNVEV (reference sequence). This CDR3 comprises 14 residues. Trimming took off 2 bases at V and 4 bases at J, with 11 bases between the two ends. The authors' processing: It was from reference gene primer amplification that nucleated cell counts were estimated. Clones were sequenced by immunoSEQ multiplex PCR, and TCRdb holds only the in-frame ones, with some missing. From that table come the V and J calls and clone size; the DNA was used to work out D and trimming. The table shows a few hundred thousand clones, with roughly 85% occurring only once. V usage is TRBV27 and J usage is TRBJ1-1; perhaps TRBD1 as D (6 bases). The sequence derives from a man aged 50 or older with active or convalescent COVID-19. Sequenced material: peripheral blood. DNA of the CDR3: TGTGCCAGCAGTTTAGGTGTAGGGGGCACTGAAGCTTTCTTT. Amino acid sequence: CASSLGVGGTEAFF.